This T cell receptor (beta chain) was recovered during a study of control samples from healthy donors and cancer patients. The ends were cut back, 6 bases at V and 0 bases at J, with 9 bases in the middle. The CDR3 spans 14 residues. The germline V gene encodes CDR1 MDHEN and CDR2 SYDVKM. Generated by immunoSEQ multiplex PCR, the TCRdb table keeps only in-frame clones and is missing some. The sample consists of fewer than 90,000 clones, 84% of them appearing once. Sequencing was done on a sample of blood. This receptor was obtained from a man in his fifties in good health. The V gene is TRBV28, the J gene TRBJ1-3; D not certain. CDR3 residues: CASSLAGSGNTIYF. The CDR3 DNA reads as TGTGCCAGCAGCCTCGCCGGCTCTGGAAACACCATATATTTT.